This T cell receptor beta chain derives from a study of T-cell reconstitution after alpha-beta-depleted transplantation in children. Study-wide results and limits: TCRbeta diversity was high at day 60 in some patients (a result of surviving recipient T cells and thymic progenitors). One year after transplant, T-cell counts and diversity came mostly from newly produced T cells. Expanded graft clones, several hundred of them, were reportedly the source of alpha-beta T cells about two months after transplant.

Regarding this clonotype: Its target is not known.

In germline, CDR1 is SEHNR, CDR2 FQNEAQ (reference sequence). V shed 7 bases and J shed 3 bases, with 10 bases lying between them. The CDR3 contains 13 residues. A library of TCRbeta sequences, prepared with unique molecular identifiers, was generated. TCRdb used MiXCR to reprocess the PCR reads, holding one entry per CDR3 protein. The sample has hundreds of thousands of distinct CDR3 sequences; around 13% are singletons. Source: PBMCs, taken before TCRalphabeta/CD19-depleted stem cell transplant. This sequence joins TRBV7-9 and TRBJ2-4; D uncertain. The sequence derives from a girl under 10 years old with congenital amegakaryocytic thrombocytopenia, due to receive a stem cell transplant. Here the CDR3 reads CASKDGIKNIQYF. For the CDR3, the DNA is TGTGCCAGCAAGGACGGAATCAAAAACATTCAGTACTTC.